This TCR beta chain was recovered during a study of T cell responses to AZD1222 COVID-19 vaccine. Profiled with immunoSEQ multiplex PCR; TCRdb holds only in-frame clones, not every one. Of about 180,000 clones listed, under 95% were seen once; the top ten hold more than 1.5%. The CDR3 runs 18 residues. V shed 3 bases and J 5 bases; nucleotides not matched to a gene: 14. Germline V lookup: CDR1 MGHRA, CDR2 YSYEKL. General study results and limits: At study baseline, merely five or six AZD1222 recipients were seropositive. CD4 TCRs linked to vaccination spanned spike, dominating at 160-218 and 743-854. Donors were mostly white British, more females; clonal diversity possibly underestimated.

A remark on this clone: Its antigen is not identified.

This chain uses TRBV4-1 with TRBJ2-3, with 10 bases that match TRBD1. The sample consisted of peripheral blood, taken 28 days after the second AZD1222 dose. The sequence was collected from an adult who received the AZD1222 COVID-19 vaccine. CDR3 protein: CASSQVSAGQGTEDTQYF. CDR3 DNA: TGCGCCAGCAGCCAGGTATCCGCGGGACAGGGGACAGAAGATACGCAGTATTTT.